These 16 T cell receptor beta chains share one sample of origin, sequenced in a study of Tregs in tolerant kidney transplant recipients. Libraries were prepared by immunoSEQ multiplex PCR; TCRdb keeps only in-frame clonotypes and omits some of them. In all, the sample yields around 380 clones. After approximately 6 days with irradiated graft donor PBMCs, CFSE-labeled recipient PBMCs were FACS-sorted. These receptors lack a known antigen. Sequencing was performed on CD8+ T cells from blood cultured with allogeneic cells, taken before the transplant. The receptor set was obtained from a human patient who received a combined kidney and bone marrow transplant.

With respect to this clone: The sequence runs out 3 residues before the end of the CDR3; the remainder is reconstructed from the germline J gene. V is TRBV9 and J is TRBJ2-5; 14 positions match TRBD2. J was trimmed by 5 bases and V by 4 bases; bases with no gene match: 7. CDR3 length: 16 amino acids. Looked up from germline, CDR1 is SGDLS and CDR2 is YYNGEE. This CDR3 reads CASSRLAGGPGETQYF. The CDR3 DNA, read in part, is TGTGCCAGCAGCCGACTAGCGGGAGGGCCGGGGGAGACC.

Its frequency marks this clone as medium-sized. The CDR3 end falls 3 residues outside the read, so it is completed with the germline J gene. The chain employs TRBV7-9 and TRBJ2-7; D unresolved. V was shortened by 1 base and J by 6 bases, with 10 bases between the two germline ends. This CDR3 has 13 residues. From germline, CDR1 is SEHNR and CDR2 FQNEAQ (reference sequence). The CDR3: CASSLVEGFEQYF. The sequenced CDR3 bases are TGTGCCAGCAGCTTAGTTGAAGGGTTCGAG.

About this clone itself: The read finishes 3 residues shy of the CDR3 end, and the germline J gene is used to complete it. The chain carries TRBV20-1 and TRBJ2-5; tentative D call: TRBD1 (6 bases). The V end lost 5 bases, the J end lost 6 bases, and 22 bases lay between the germline ends. CDR1 is DFQATT, CDR2 SNEGSKA, per germline (reference sequence). The CDR3 has 15 residues. Incomplete CDR3 DNA: TGCAGTGCTCCTGGACAGTTCTATAGCAATAAGACC. It is translated as CSAPGQFYSNKT. The full CDR3 sequence reads CSAPGQFYSNKTQYF.

This clone shows up as medium-sized by frequency. The CDR3 is cut off 3 residues early in the read; its end comes from the germline J gene. The chain is built from TRBV20-1 and TRBJ2-4; D might be TRBD2 (6 bases). The CDR3 spans 15 residues. CDR1 and CDR2 (germline): DFQATT, SNEGSKA (reference sequence). Trimming removed 2 bases from V and 9 bases from J, with 20 bases in between. Partial CDR3 DNA: TGCAGTGCTAGACCCCTCGGGACTCACAAGGGCATT. Translating gives CSARPLGTHKGI. The full CDR3 protein is CSARPLGTHKGIQYF.

For this clone: From the germline J gene comes the end of the CDR3, since the read stops 3 residues before it. The V gene is TRBV2, the J gene TRBJ1-1, with a possible D match to TRBD1 (5 bases). Germline V gives CDR1 SNHLY, CDR2 FYNNEI. The CDR3 runs 13 residues. Trimming removed 3 bases from V and 4 bases from J, with 9 bases in between. CDR3 bases read: TGTGCCAGCAGTGATGCAGGGTGCACTGAA. Amino acid sequence: CASSDAGCTE. The entire CDR3 protein is CASSDAGCTEAFF.

Considering frequency, this clone is medium-sized. The read terminates 3 residues ahead of where the CDR3 ends, so the germline J gene completes it. This rearrangement joins TRBV7-2 to TRBJ2-1; possibly TRBD1 for D (6 bases). Trimming stripped 5 bases from V and 4 bases from J, with 15 bases between. This CDR3 has 15 amino acids. Germline assignment: CDR1 SGHTA and CDR2 FQGNSA. The CDR3 sequence: CASSPLLGAYNEQFF. CDR3 DNA (partial): TGTGCCAGCAGCCCTCTTCTGGGGGCTTACAATGAG.

On this clone itself: Sequencing ends 3 residues short of the CDR3 end; the germline J gene provides the rest. V is TRBV19 and J is TRBJ2-5; D remains ambiguous. The CDR3 runs 16 residues. CDR1 and CDR2 from the germline V gene are LNHDA and SQIVND (reference sequence). V lost 5 bases to trimming and J lost 6 bases, with 22 bases between them. Incomplete CDR3 DNA: TGTGCCAGTAGTTTCATACCCTTCCTGGGCAATAAGACC. It specifies CASSFIPFLGNKT. The whole CDR3 protein reads CASSFIPFLGNKTQYF.

Comments on this clone: The sequenced fragment ends 3 residues before the CDR3 boundary, so the rest is inferred from the germline J gene. The rearrangement uses TRBV5-1 and TRBJ2-7; 10 positions agree with TRBD1. Germline V lookup: CDR1 SGHRS, CDR2 YFSETQ. The CDR3 is made up of 14 amino acids. Trimming removed 4 bases from V and 4 bases from J; junction bases left unmatched: 5. Partial CDR3 DNA: TGCGCCAGCAGCACAGGGACAGGGGCTTACGAG. Translating it yields CASSTGTGAYE. The full CDR3 is CASSTGTGAYEQYF.

This clone is labeled medium-sized (0.01 to 0.1%) based on frequency. The read halts 3 residues ahead of the CDR3 end, with the missing end drawn from the germline J gene. This chain links TRBV29-1 with TRBJ2-1, with 9 bases fitting TRBD1. CDR3 length: 13 amino acids. The trim removed 3 bases at V and 8 bases at J, leaving 5 bases unmatched. Germline values: CDR1 SQVTM, CDR2 ANQGSEA. The CDR3 here is CSVERQGGDEQFF. The covered CDR3 bases are TGCAGCGTTGAGCGACAGGGGGGGGATGAG.

In the case of this clone: The CDR3 end lies 3 residues beyond the end of the read and is filled in from the germline J gene. The V call is TRBV27, the J call TRBJ2-1; 7 nucleotides match TRBD2. The V segment lost 5 bases and the J segment 2 bases; nucleotides outside the gene matches: 9. CDR3 length: 16 amino acids. Germline values: CDR1 MNHEY, CDR2 SMNVEV (reference sequence). The CDR3 region is CASSTPTSGTYNEQFF. CDR3 bases read: TGTGCCAGCAGTACCCCCACCAGCGGGACCTACAATGAG.

As concerns this clone: From the germline J gene comes the end of the CDR3, since the read stops 3 residues before it. V and J are TRBV4-1 and TRBJ2-5; 10 positions agree with TRBD1. This CDR3 comprises 16 residues. V trimming: 4 bases; J trimming: 0 bases; junction bases outside the gene matches: 5. The germline V gene has CDR1 MGHRA and CDR2 YSYEKL. The covered CDR3 bases are TGCGCCAGCAGCCCGAGGGACAGGGGATACCAAGAGACC. Its translation: CASSPRDRGYQET. The CDR3 as a whole reads CASSPRDRGYQETQYF.

Judged by frequency, this clone is medium-sized. The read ends 3 residues shy of where the CDR3 ends; the end is completed using the germline J gene. The chain joins TRBV19 to TRBJ1-1; TRBD1 is a possible D gene (6 bases). The CDR3 loop spans 15 amino acids. V was trimmed by 3 bases and J by 3 bases, leaving 14 bases between them. CDR1 and CDR2 from the germline V gene are LNHDA and SQIVND (reference sequence). Partial CDR3 DNA: TGTGCCAGTAGTATGTGGGGGGGCGGGGACACTGAA. Amino acids: CASSMWGGGDTE. The whole CDR3 region reads CASSMWGGGDTEAFF.

Details on this clone: Read data end 3 residues before the CDR3 end; the end is taken from the germline J gene. The J gene is TRBJ1-4, the V gene TRBV11-1; 7 nucleotides align to TRBD1. The CDR3 runs to 14 residues. V shed 5 bases, J shed 3 bases, and the junction held 3 bases outside the gene matches. CDR1 SGHAT and CDR2 FQDESV come from the germline V gene (reference sequence). Here the CDR3 reads CASSRTGPNEKLFF. The CDR3 bases that were read are TGTGCCAGCAGCCGGACAGGACCTAATGAAAAA.

The sequenced part of the CDR3 DNA is TGTGCCAGCAGCGACAGGAACGAGAAAGAGACC. It codes for CASSDRNEKET. The whole CDR3 reads CASSDRNEKETQYF. The J gene is TRBJ2-5, the V gene TRBV9, with D perhaps matching TRBD1 (5 bases). The read comes to an end 3 residues before the CDR3 does, leaving the germline J gene to fill in the end. This CDR3 spans 14 amino acids. Germline V gene data show CDR1 as SGDLS and CDR2 as YYNGEE. V gave up 3 bases and J gave up 3 bases, with 12 bases separating them.

This clone is labeled medium-sized based on frequency. The read stops 3 residues short of the end of the CDR3; the missing end is completed from the germline J gene. The chain uses TRBV19 and TRBJ1-1; D may be TRBD1 (5 bases). The CDR3 totals 12 residues. CDR1 LNHDA and CDR2 SQIVND come from the germline V gene (reference sequence). Trimming stripped 8 bases from V and 5 bases from J, with 12 bases between. The part of the CDR3 DNA that was read is TGTGCCAGTCGACAGATTGGAACTGAA. This sequence encodes CASRQIGTE. The entire CDR3 reads CASRQIGTEAFF.

This clone is classed as medium-sized by frequency. The read ends 3 residues early relative to the CDR3; the germline J gene fills the gap. This chain connects TRBV9 to TRBJ1-6; possible D gene TRBD1, 6 bases. The CDR3 loop spans 14 amino acids. V lost 2 bases, J lost 9 bases, and 12 bases lay in between. Germline CDR1 reads SGDLS; CDR2 reads YYNGEE. Incomplete CDR3 DNA: TGTGCCAGCAGCGTTTCAGGGGCGGGTTCACCC. Encoded protein: CASSVSGAGSP. The CDR3 reads in full as CASSVSGAGSPLHF.